These 28 T cell receptor beta chains were all obtained from the same sample, sequenced in a study of OX40 agonist ivuxolimab in advanced cancers. Here immunoSEQ multiplex PCR was the method, and the copy in TCRdb shows in-frame clones only, minus some. The data contain roughly 9,700 clones, 77% of them seen just once; the ten biggest clones take up about 29%. The sequencing used CD4+ or CD8+ T cells sorted from blood, collected in a trial of the OX40 agonist ivuxolimab. Receptor source: an adult with an advanced solid tumor such as melanoma, head and neck, liver or kidney cancer.

The V and J genes are TRBV27 and TRBJ2-1, with 7 bases matching TRBD2. This CDR3 region has 20 residues. The trim removed 6 bases at V and 7 bases at J, leaving 27 bases unmatched. Germline CDR1 reads MNHEY; CDR2 reads SMNVEV (reference sequence). CDR3 residues: CASRPAPPHTSLREANEQFF. As DNA, the CDR3 is TGTGCCAGCAGACCCGCCCCCCCCCATACTAGCTTACGGGAGGCGAATGAGCAGTTCTTC.

The V call is TRBV9, the J call TRBJ2-5; 7 nucleotides line up with TRBD2. The V gene end was trimmed by 0 bases and the J gene end by 5 bases; junction bases not matched to a gene: 7. This CDR3 comprises 15 residues. Germline V gene sequence: CDR1 SGDLS, CDR2 YYNGEE. The CDR3 here is CASSVGGGSGETQYF. The CDR3 DNA reads TGTGCCAGCAGCGTAGGGGGCGGGAGCGGGGAGACCCAGTACTTC.

A note on this clone: Compared with germline, one end of the junction differs, possibly owing to a read error. V usage is TRBV7-7 and J usage is TRBJ2-1; D is unclear. Germline V lookup: CDR1 SSHAT, CDR2 FNYEAQ (reference sequence). This CDR3 has 13 residues. The DNA of the CDR3 is TGTGCTAGCAGCCGCTCCCCATCCAATGAGCAGTTCTTC. Amino acids: CASSRSPSNEQFF.

This sequence joins TRBV2 and TRBJ2-5; perhaps TRBD1 as D (7 bases). The CDR3 has 15 amino acids. The germline CDR1 and CDR2 sequences are SNHLY and FYNNEI. Trimming removed 3 bases from V and 5 bases from J, with 16 bases in between. The CDR3, as DNA: TGTGCCAGCAGTGATGGGAGGACAGGTCTGGAGACCCAGTACTTC. It specifies CASSDGRTGLETQYF.

This rearrangement joins TRBV28 to TRBJ1-1; weak D call: TRBD1 (5 bases). CDR3 length: 14 amino acids. V lost 2 bases and J lost 4, with 11 bases in between. Germline V gene data show CDR1 as MDHEN and CDR2 as SYDVKM. As DNA, the CDR3 is TGTGCCAGCAGTTTAAACTCAGGGATCACTGAAGCTTTCTTT. Amino acids: CASSLNSGITEAFF. Variable domain in full (rest from reference TRBV28 and TRBJ1-1): DVKVTQSSRYLVKRTGEKVFLECVQDMDHENMFWYRQDPGLGLRLIYFSYDVKMKEKGDIPEGYSVSREKKERFSLILESASTNQTSMYLCASSLNSGITEAFFGQGTRLTVV.

Sample share makes this clone medium-sized. The rearrangement links TRBV7-9 to TRBJ2-3; 13 bases fit TRBD2. This CDR3 region has 17 residues. V trimming: 3 bases; J trimming: 4 bases; junction bases outside the gene matches: 7. In germline, CDR1 is SEHNR, CDR2 FQNEAQ (reference sequence). CDR3 sequence reads: CASSFPSGLAGADTQYF. The CDR3 coding sequence is TGTGCCAGCAGCTTCCCAAGTGGACTAGCGGGAGCAGATACGCAGTATTTT.

The chain has TRBV7-9 and TRBJ2-3, with 11 positions matching TRBD2. V dropped 5 bases and J dropped 7; count of bases not matched to a gene: 11. The CDR3 loop spans 16 amino acids. The germline V gene has CDR1 SEHNR and CDR2 FQNEAQ (reference sequence). Here the CDR3 DNA reads TGTGCCAGCAGCGCGGAGCCTAGCGGGAGGTCTCATACGCAGTATTTT. Protein: CASSAEPSGRSHTQYF.

The CDR3 is CASRGDSYNEKLFF. The CDR3 coding sequence is TGTGCCAGCAGGGGGGACAGCTATAATGAAAAACTGTTTTTT. J is TRBJ1-4 and V is TRBV28; the match to TRBD1 covers 7 bases. Germline values: CDR1 MDHEN, CDR2 SYDVKM. V dropped 6 bases and J dropped 4; count of bases not matched to a gene: 5. CDR3 size: 14 residues.

This clone has just one count. The chain recombines TRBV29-1 with TRBJ1-1; D unresolved. This CDR3 contains 11 residues. V lost 4 bases and J 5 bases, leaving 8 bases between the germline ends. Germline-derived CDR1 and CDR2 are SQVTM and ANQGSEA. The CDR3 sequence: CSVGVGTEAFF. In DNA form, the CDR3 reads TGCAGCGTTGGAGTGGGGACTGAAGCTTTCTTT.

This rearrangement joins TRBV5-4 to TRBJ2-7, with TRBD2 as a possible D gene (6 bases). V was trimmed by 4 bases and J by 1 base, leaving 12 bases between them. Germline-derived CDR1 and CDR2 are SGHNT and YYREEE (reference sequence). The CDR3 extends over 14 amino acids. CDR3 sequence: CASSPTSSSYEQYF. The CDR3 nucleotides read TGTGCCAGCAGCCCAACTAGCAGTTCCTACGAGCAGTACTTC.

The rearrangement uses TRBV28 and TRBJ1-2; TRBD1 is a possible D gene (5 bases). The CDR3 runs to 15 residues. V was pared by 8 bases and J by 4 bases, with 20 bases between. Germline-derived CDR1 and CDR2 are MDHEN and SYDVKM. The CDR3 DNA follows: TGTGCCAGCGGAAAAGCGGGAGGGGCCCTCTATGGCTACACCTTC. It codes for CASGKAGGALYGYTF.

This clone was observed once. V usage is TRBV7-6 and J usage is TRBJ2-3; perhaps D is TRBD1 or TRBD2 (6 bases each). Germline assignment: CDR1 SGHVS and CDR2 FNYEAQ. The CDR3 loop spans 16 amino acids. V dropped 5 bases and J dropped 3 bases, with 18 bases sitting between them. CDR3 coding DNA: TGTGCCAGCAGCCGCACTCTGGGGGGCGCGACAGATACGCAGTATTTT. Translating gives CASSRTLGGATDTQYF.

The rearrangement links TRBV30 to TRBJ2-7; D is undetermined. The V gene lost 0 bases and the J gene lost 7 bases, with 7 bases spanning the gap. This CDR3 is 11 amino acids long. Germline V lookup: CDR1 GTSNPN, CDR2 SVGIG (reference sequence). In nucleotides, the CDR3 is TGTGCCTGGAGTGTACTTAAGGAGCAGTACTTC. Translation gives CAWSVLKEQYF.

This clone was seen a few times. The chain is built from TRBV5-5 and TRBJ1-2; TRBD1 agrees at 7 bases. This CDR3 is 15 amino acids long. Unmatched junction bases numbered 11, after V lost 5 bases and J lost 4 bases. In germline, CDR1 is SGHKS, CDR2 YYEKEE (reference sequence). The DNA for the CDR3 is TGTGCCAGCAGGTATAGGGACAGTAACCTCTATGGCTACACCTTC. This sequence encodes CASRYRDSNLYGYTF.

The chain recombines TRBV29-1 with TRBJ1-1; D ambiguous. V lost 5 bases and J 8 bases, leaving 9 bases between the germline ends. Germline CDR1 SQVTM, CDR2 ANQGSEA. The CDR3 extends over 10 amino acids. CDR3 nucleotides: TGCAGCGTTTCGGCAACCGAAGCTTTCTTT. Translating it yields CSVSATEAFF.

This chain connects TRBV11-2 to TRBJ2-7; D gene ambiguous. The germline gives CDR1 SGHAT, CDR2 FQNNGV. This CDR3 has 16 amino acids. V lost 2 bases and J lost 0, with 14 bases in between. CDR3 in amino acids: CASSLIPTRPSYEQYF. The CDR3 nucleotides read TGTGCCAGCAGCTTAATTCCCACGCGGCCCTCCTACGAGCAGTACTTC.

The chain is built from TRBV4-2 and TRBJ2-1; D might be TRBD1 (6 bases). V was trimmed by 5 bases and J by 6 bases, leaving 14 bases between them. The CDR3 totals 14 residues. The germline V gene encodes CDR1 LGHNA and CDR2 YNFKEQ. The CDR3 loop is CASSFTGMGNEQFF. In DNA, the CDR3 is TGTGCCAGCAGCTTTACAGGGATGGGCAATGAGCAGTTCTTC.

The chain links TRBV25-1 to TRBJ2-7; D is perhaps TRBD1 (5 bases). The V end was cut by 6 bases, the J end by 2 bases, with 14 bases between. CDR1 MGHDK and CDR2 SYGVNS come from the germline V gene. This CDR3 spans 14 amino acids. The CDR3 sequence: CASRDGAPPYEQYF. The CDR3 coding sequence is TGTGCCAGCAGGGATGGGGCTCCGCCCTACGAGCAGTACTTC.

The gene calls are TRBV9 and TRBJ1-2; the D is unclear. V was pared by 5 bases and J by 3 bases, with 11 bases between. The CDR3 has 13 residues. CDR1 and CDR2 from the germline V gene are SGDLS and YYNGEE. The CDR3: CASSSDGYYGYTF. The CDR3 DNA reads TGTGCCAGCAGTTCCGACGGATACTATGGCTACACCTTC.

The chain links TRBV6-6 to TRBJ2-1; possible D gene TRBD1, 5 bases. The CDR3 spans 14 residues. V gave up 0 bases and J gave up 5 bases, with 8 bases separating them. Germline V CDR1 and CDR2: MNHNY, SVGAGI (reference sequence). The CDR3 loop reads CASSYSTDHNEQFF. The CDR3 coding sequence is TGTGCCAGCAGTTACTCGACAGACCACAATGAGCAGTTCTTC.

This clone appeared once. The J gene is TRBJ2-2, the V gene TRBV9; 7 bases map to TRBD1. Germline CDR1 reads SGDLS; CDR2 reads YYNGEE. The CDR3 has 15 residues. V trimming: 3 bases; J trimming: 4 bases; junction bases outside the gene matches: 6. In DNA, the CDR3 is TGTGCCAGCAGCGCCCGACAGGGTAGCACCGGGGAGCTGTTTTTT. This encodes CASSARQGSTGELFF. Using reference TRBV9 and TRBJ2-2 for the parts outside the CDR3, the full variable domain is DSGVTQTPKHLITATGQRVTLRCSPRSGDLSVYWYQQSLDQGLQFLIQYYNGEERAKGNILERFSAQQFPDLHSELNLSSLELGDSALYFCASSARQGSTGELFFGEGSRLTVL.

This chain's CDR3 is CASSGGTGDYNEQFF. The CDR3, as DNA: TGTGCCAGCAGTGGAGGTACAGGGGATTACAATGAGCAGTTCTTC. V is TRBV6-1 and J is TRBJ2-1; 7 bases line up with TRBD1. This CDR3 contains 15 residues. Germline values: CDR1 MNHNS, CDR2 SASEGT. V trimming: 4 bases; J trimming: 4 bases; junction bases outside the gene matches: 7.

The genes are TRBV7-9 and TRBJ2-7; D is ambiguous. The CDR3 loop spans 13 amino acids. Germline CDR1 reads SEHNR; CDR2 reads FQNEAQ (reference sequence). Trimming removed 5 bases at V and 2 bases at J, with 10 bases between. CDR3 loop: CASSPTSTYEQYF. In DNA, the CDR3 is TGTGCCAGCAGCCCCACTTCGACCTACGAGCAGTACTTC. Combining the CDR3 with reference TRBV7-9 and TRBJ2-7 gives the whole variable domain DTGVSQNPRHKITKRGQNVTFRCDPISEHNRLYWYRQTLGQGPEFLTYFQNEAQLEKSRLLSDRFSAERPKGSFSTLEIQRTEQGDSAMYLCASSPTSTYEQYFGPGTRLTVT.

By share, this clone ranks as medium-sized. The J gene is TRBJ2-2, the V gene TRBV6-4; TRBD1 matches 9 bases. The CDR3 spans 16 residues. Germline V gene sequence: CDR1 MRHNA, CDR2 SNTAGT. The V and J ends lost 4 bases and 5 bases, in that order; junction bases with no gene match: 8. The CDR3 DNA reads as TGTGCCAGCAGTGCGAACAGGGGGCTACAGACCGGGGAGCTGTTTTTT. Its protein product is CASSANRGLQTGELFF.

This chain joins TRBV4-2 and TRBJ2-1; 10 nucleotides match TRBD2. The CDR3 contains 16 residues. With V trimmed by 3 bases and J by 4 bases, 6 bases remained unmatched. Germline CDR1 reads LGHNA; CDR2 reads YNFKEQ. DNA of the CDR3: TGTGCCAGCAGCCAGCCTCTAGCGGGAGATTACAATGAGCAGTTCTTC. Its protein is CASSQPLAGDYNEQFF.

The chain employs TRBV4-1 and TRBJ2-6; D may be TRBD2 (5 bases). Trimming stripped 0 bases from V and 0 bases from J, with 9 bases between. The CDR3 totals 17 residues. Per the germline V gene, CDR1 is MGHRA and CDR2 is YSYEKL. The CDR3 DNA follows: TGCGCCAGCAGCCAAGAATTAGCGATCTCTGGGGCCAACGTCCTGACTTTC. Translation gives CASSQELAISGANVLTF.

This chain joins TRBV6-5 and TRBJ2-5; D is tentatively TRBD1 or TRBD2 (6 bases each). This CDR3 is 16 amino acids long. Trimming shortened V by 4 bases and J by 5 bases, and 20 bases separated the two germline ends. Germline V CDR1 and CDR2: MNHEY, SVGAGI. The chain's CDR3 is CASSSIGGSGWETQYF. CDR3 DNA: TGTGCCAGCAGTTCAATAGGGGGGAGTGGTTGGGAGACCCAGTACTTC.

This chain connects TRBV7-9 to TRBJ2-7; D perhaps matches TRBD2 (6 bases). Germline lookup yields CDR1 SEHNR and CDR2 FQNEAQ (reference sequence). The CDR3 contains 13 residues. The ends were cut back, 3 bases at V and 3 bases at J, with 9 bases in the middle. The CDR3 region is CASSLEGFYEQYF. CDR3 coding DNA: TGTGCCAGCAGCTTGGAGGGCTTCTACGAGCAGTACTTC.